The rows below give T cell receptor beta chains drawn from one sample of a study of long-term antiretroviral therapy in people with HIV. TCRdb's copy holds only in-frame clones and misses some; the assay was immunoSEQ multiplex PCR. The table records fewer than 35,000 clones, approximately 97% of them present only once. The input for sequencing was unsorted PBMCs, taken 6.9 years after starting antiretroviral therapy. The receptors shown here come from a man aged 25 to 45 with HIV. The CDR3 runs from the conserved cysteine through the conserved F or W. Fields, in order: J gene, V gene, CDR3 length, D gene, clone size, CDR3 DNA, CDR3 protein. A D gene is named only where the DNA matches it firmly. Size is omitted from some rows. Given values are once, few, many or a class for expanded clones.

TRBJ2-2	TRBV6-6	15	TRBD2	NA	TGTGCCATCAGTGACCGCGGGAGCCCCACCGGGGAGCTGTTTTTT	CAISDRGSPTGELFF
TRBJ1-2	TRBV4-3	15	NA	few	TGCGCCAGCAGTCCTAGCCGTACGACTGGGCGTGGCTACACCTTC	CASSPSRTTGRGYTF
TRBJ1-1	TRBV5-5	13	NA	NA	TGTGCCAGCAGCTGGGACGGGGACACTGAAGCTTTCTTT	CASSWDGDTEAFF
TRBJ1-4	TRBV18	17	NA	NA	TGTGCCAGCTCACTAAAGTTCCCGGGCCCTCAAAATGAAAAACTGTTTTTT	CASSLKFPGPQNEKLFF
TRBJ1-2	TRBV5-4	17	NA	once	TGTGCCAGCAGCTTGGATGGGAGCCCGGGCCGAAACTATGGCTACACCTTC	CASSLDGSPGRNYGYTF
TRBJ2-1	TRBV5-1	16	NA	NA	TGCGCCAGCAGCTTCAGGGAGGCGAACTCCTACAATGAGCAGTTCTTC	CASSFREANSYNEQFF
TRBJ1-2	TRBV7-6	14	TRBD1	NA	TGTGCCAGCAGCCGGACAGGGTCGGGCTATGGCTACACCTTC	CASSRTGSGYGYTF
TRBJ2-7	TRBV10-3	11	NA	NA	TGTGCCATCAGGGACGACTACGAGCAGTACTTC	CAIRDDYEQYF
TRBJ2-4	TRBV7-8	14	NA	NA	TGTGCCAGCAGCTTTGGACAGCCTGAGGGGATTCAGTACTTC	CASSFGQPEGIQYF
TRBJ1-5	TRBV18	13	NA	few	TGTGCCAGCTCAGGGCAGAGCAATCAGCCCCAGCATTTT	CASSGQSNQPQHF
TRBJ2-3	TRBV6-1	15	TRBD2	NA	TGTGCCAGCAGTCGAGTAGCGGGGGTTTCAGATACGCAGTATTTT	CASSRVAGVSDTQYF
TRBJ2-6	TRBV9	13	NA	NA	TGTGCCAGCAGCGTCCCTGGGGCCAACGTCCTGACTTTC	CASSVPGANVLTF
TRBJ1-2	TRBV10-3	13	NA	NA	TGTGCCATTAAACTACAGAGTAACTATGGCTACACCTTC	CAIKLQSNYGYTF
TRBJ1-2	TRBV6-5	12	NA	NA	TGTGCCAGCCCCACCAGGGCTCCAGGCTACACCTTC	CASPTRAPGYTF
TRBJ2-6	TRBV2	16	NA	NA	TGTGCCAGCAGTGAGAACAGGGAGGGAGGGGCCAACGTCCTGACTTTC	CASSENREGGANVLTF
TRBJ2-3	TRBV5-4	15	NA	NA	TGTGCCAGCAGCTTGCCAGGACTTCACACAGATACGCAGTATTTT	CASSLPGLHTDTQYF
TRBJ1-1	TRBV6-6	13	NA	NA	TGTGCCAGCACGCGGGCGGTATGGACTGAAGCTTTCTTT	CASTRAVWTEAFF
TRBJ2-3	TRBV6-6	11	NA	NA	TGTGCCAGCAGTCAGGGAGATACGCAGTATTTT	CASSQGDTQYF
TRBJ2-7	TRBV6-6	16	NA	NA	TGTGCCAGCAGTCACGGGCAGGCTAGCCAGGGCTACGAGCAGTACTTC	CASSHGQASQGYEQYF
TRBJ2-3	TRBV4-3	17	NA	NA	TGCGCCAGCAGCCGACTAGGACAAAGCCCTTCCACAGATACGCAGTATTTT	CASSRLGQSPSTDTQYF
TRBJ2-3	TRBV2	16	TRBD1	NA	TGTGCCAGCACCATTACAGGGGATAGGGTGGCAGATACGCAGTATTTT	CASTITGDRVADTQYF
TRBJ2-7	TRBV5-1	13	TRBD1	NA	TGCGCCAGCAGCCCAGACAGGGCTTACGAGCAGTACTTC	CASSPDRAYEQYF